Below, one T cell receptor beta chain is given with its context. Its cognate antigen is unknown. With random hexamers, reverse transcription was performed on roughly 0.45 to 1 ug of RNA. Using its own MiXCR run on the immunoSEQ multiplex PCR reads, TCRdb lists one record per CDR3 protein. The profile shows about 150,000 distinct CDR3 sequences, around 95% of them singletons. These data belong to a study of CD8 T cells in Susac syndrome. The CDR3 runs to 15 residues. V shed 1 base and J shed 1 base, with 9 bases lying between them. Germline values: CDR1 SGHVS, CDR2 FQNEAQ. Broader study findings: Within Susac syndrome CD4+ T cell repertoires, clonal expansion was not evident.

Sample: CD4+ T cells from PBMCs. This TCR was sampled from a human donor with Susac syndrome. V is TRBV7-8 and J is TRBJ2-3; weak D call: TRBD1 (5 bases). Written as DNA, the CDR3 is TGTGCCAGCAGCTTAGAGGGGTATGGCACAGATACGCAGTATTTT. This encodes CASSLEGYGTDTQYF.